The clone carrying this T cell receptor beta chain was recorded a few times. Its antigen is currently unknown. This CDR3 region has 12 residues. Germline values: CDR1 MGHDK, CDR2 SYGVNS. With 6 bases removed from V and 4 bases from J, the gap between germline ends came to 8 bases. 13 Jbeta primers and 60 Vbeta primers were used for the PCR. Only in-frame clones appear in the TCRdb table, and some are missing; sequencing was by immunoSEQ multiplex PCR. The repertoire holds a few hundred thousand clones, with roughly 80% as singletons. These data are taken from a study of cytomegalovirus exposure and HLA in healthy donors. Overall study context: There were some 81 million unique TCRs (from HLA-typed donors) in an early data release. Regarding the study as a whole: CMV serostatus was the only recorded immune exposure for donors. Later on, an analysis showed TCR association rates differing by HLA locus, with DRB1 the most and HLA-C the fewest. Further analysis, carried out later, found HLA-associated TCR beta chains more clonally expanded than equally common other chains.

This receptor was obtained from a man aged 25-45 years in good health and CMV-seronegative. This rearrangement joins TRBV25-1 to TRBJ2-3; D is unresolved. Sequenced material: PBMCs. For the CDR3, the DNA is TGTGCCAGCAGCGGCGGCCCAGATACGCAGTATTTT. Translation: CASSGGPDTQYF.